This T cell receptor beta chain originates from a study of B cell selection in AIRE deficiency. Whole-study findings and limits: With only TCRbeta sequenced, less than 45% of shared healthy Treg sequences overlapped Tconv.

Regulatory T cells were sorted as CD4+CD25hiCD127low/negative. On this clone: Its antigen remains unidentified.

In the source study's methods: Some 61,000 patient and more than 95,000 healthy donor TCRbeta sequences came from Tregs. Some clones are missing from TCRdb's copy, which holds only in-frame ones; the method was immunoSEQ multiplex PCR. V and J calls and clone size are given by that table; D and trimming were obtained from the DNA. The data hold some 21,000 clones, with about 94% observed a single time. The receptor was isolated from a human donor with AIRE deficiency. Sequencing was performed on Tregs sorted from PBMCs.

CDR3 loop: CASSLDRNQPQHF. CDR3 DNA: TGTGCCAGTAGCTTGGACAGAAATCAGCCCCAGCATTTT. This rearrangement joins TRBV19 to TRBJ1-5; maybe TRBD1 (6 bases). Trimming shortened V by 6 bases and J by 4 bases, and 10 bases separated the two germline ends. CDR1 LNHDA and CDR2 SQIVND come from the germline V gene (reference sequence). The CDR3 is 13 amino acids.